This T cell receptor beta chain is drawn from a study of blood T cell repertoires in COVID-19. In the study overall: The study drew acute and convalescent COVID-19 samples from the United States, Italy and Spain. T cells, B-cell-depleted T cells, or PBMCs supplied cDNA or gDNA.

Sequencing was performed with immunoSEQ multiplex PCR; in TCRdb, only in-frame clones are kept and a portion is missing. The sample includes about 290,000 clones, roughly 88% of them seen just once. The sequence derives from a woman aged 25 to 39 with active or convalescent COVID-19. Sequencing was done on a sample of peripheral blood.

CDR3 coding DNA: TGTGCCAGCTCACCAACAACACCGGGACAGGGAACCATTAACTATGGCTACACCTTC. This encodes CASSPTTPGQGTINYGYTF. The rearrangement joins TRBV18 to TRBJ1-2; 9 bases line up with TRBD1. CDR1 KGHSH and CDR2 LQKENI come from the germline V gene. The CDR3 is 19 residues long. V was clipped by 2 bases and J by 1 base; unmatched bases: 14.